These T cell receptor beta chains were read from a single sample in a study of Tregs in tolerant kidney transplant recipients. Some clones are missing from TCRdb's copy, which holds only in-frame ones; the method was immunoSEQ multiplex PCR. The data hold about 81,000 clones, with more than 85% observed a single time. The sample in question was CD4+ T cells from blood (PBMCs), obtained 24 months after the transplant. The receptors come from a human patient who received a combined kidney and bone marrow transplant. The T cells may come from the graft donor. The CDR3 runs from the conserved cysteine through the conserved F or W. D genes are given only for firm matches. Size is stated for part of the rows, as once, few or many counts, or as a class when the clone is expanded.

v_call	j_call	clone_size	d_call	cdr3_nt	cdr3_aa
TRBV10-2	TRBJ1-6	NA	NA	TGCGCCAGCAGGAACCTCGGAGATAATTCACCCCTCCACTTT	CASRNLGDNSPLHF
TRBV6-1	TRBJ2-7	NA	NA	TGTGCCAGCAGTGCCCGGGACATTTACGAGCAGTACTTC	CASSARDIYEQYF
TRBV19	TRBJ1-2	few	TRBD1	TGTGCCAGTAGTATAGCCCGGACAGGGGGCTATGGCTACACCTTC	CASSIARTGGYGYTF
TRBV5-1	TRBJ1-2	NA	NA	TGCGCCAGCAGCTTAGACAGCTATGGCTACACCTTC	CASSLDSYGYTF
TRBV7-8	TRBJ1-2	NA	TRBD1	TGTGCCAGCAGCTTAAAACAGGGGCACTATGGCTACACCTTC	CASSLKQGHYGYTF
TRBV28	TRBJ1-2	NA	TRBD1	TGTGCCAGCAGTAGGGACAGGAGTAACTATGGCTACACCTTC	CASSRDRSNYGYTF
TRBV9	TRBJ2-1	NA	TRBD2	TGTGCCAGCAGCGGGACTAGCGGGAGTCGGAATGAGCAGTTCTTC	CASSGTSGSRNEQFF
TRBV6-9	TRBJ2-3	NA	NA	TGTGCCAGCAGTTACAGGAAGGGCACAGATACGCAGTATTTT	CASSYRKGTDTQYF
TRBV5-1	TRBJ2-5	few	TRBD1	TGCGCCAGCAGCTTATCCGGGACAGCTCAAGAGACCCAGTACTTC	CASSLSGTAQETQYF
TRBV5-1	TRBJ1-3	NA	NA	TGCGCCAGCAGCCTACAGGGATCTGGAAACACCATATATTTT	CASSLQGSGNTIYF
TRBV30	TRBJ2-5	NA	NA	TGTGCCTGGAGTGTGGGGGGATCACAAGAGACCCAGTACTTC	CAWSVGGSQETQYF
TRBV10-3	TRBJ2-7	NA	NA	TGTGCCATCAGTGTTGTCAGGGAAGCCTACGAGCAGTACTTC	CAISVVREAYEQYF
TRBV5-1	TRBJ2-3	NA	TRBD2	TGCGCCAGCAGCATCGGGACTAGCGGGAGTGTTGATACGCAGTATTTT	CASSIGTSGSVDTQYF
TRBV4-1	TRBJ2-1	NA	NA	TGCGCCAGCAGCCATGATGCGTGGTACAGGGCCAACAATGAGCAGTTCTTC	CASSHDAWYRANNEQFF
TRBV14	TRBJ2-7	NA	TRBD2	TGTGCCAGCAGCCGAGATCCGGGGGGGCGACCCTACGAGCAGTACTTC	CASSRDPGGRPYEQYF
TRBV10-3	TRBJ1-2	few	TRBD1	TGTGCCATCAGTGAGATGTTATTTGGGACAGGGGGCGATGGCTACACCTTC	CAISEMLFGTGGDGYTF
TRBV27	TRBJ1-4	NA	TRBD1	TGTGCCAGCAAAGGGACAGCTCTTAATGAAAAACTGTTTTTT	CASKGTALNEKLFF
TRBV4-1	TRBJ2-7	NA	NA	TGCGCCAGCAGCCCCCCAGGGCCCTACGAGCAGTACTTC	CASSPPGPYEQYF
TRBV19	TRBJ2-1	NA	TRBD2	TGTGCCAGTAGTTCCCTAGCGGGGGGAGCCTACAATGAGCAGTTCTTC	CASSSLAGGAYNEQFF
TRBV27	TRBJ2-1	NA	NA	TGTGCCAGCAGTTTACCGGCCGGGACTCGGTCCTACAATGAGCAGTTCTTC	CASSLPAGTRSYNEQFF
TRBV7-3	TRBJ2-7	NA	NA	TGTGCCAGCAGCCCAGAACCGGGTCCCTACGAGCAGTACTTC	CASSPEPGPYEQYF
TRBV4-2	TRBJ2-7	NA	NA	TGTGCCAGCAGCCAAACATTGAGGTACGAGCAGTACTTC	CASSQTLRYEQYF
TRBV30	TRBJ2-7	NA	TRBD1	TGTGCCTGGACAGGGGGCGGAGGGGTGAATCAGTACTTC	CAWTGGGGVNQYF
TRBV5-4	TRBJ1-5	NA	NA	TGTGCCAGCAGCTTAGACAGTAGCAATCAGCCCCAGCATTTT	CASSLDSSNQPQHF
TRBV4-1	TRBJ2-3	once	TRBD2	TGCGCCAGCAGCCGGCATCTAGCGGGGGGCGGATCTAGCACAGATACGCAGTATTTT	CASSRHLAGGGSSTDTQYF
TRBV5-1	TRBJ2-7	NA	TRBD2	TGCGCCAGCACCCGAGCCCTAGCGGATAGCTCCTACGAGCAGTACTTC	CASTRALADSSYEQYF
TRBV28	TRBJ1-2	NA	NA	TGTGCCGGCAGCACTCCGGGGGGCGCATCAGGCTACACCTTC	CAGSTPGGASGYTF